The count of the clone carrying this T cell receptor beta chain is one. What it binds is unknown. The V gene's germline CDR1 is SGDLS and CDR2 YYNGEE. Losses at the gene ends were 0 bases for V and 3 bases for J; bases not matched to a gene: 4. This CDR3 is 16 amino acids long. It was genomic DNA that served as the template for profiling TCR beta VDJ and CDR3. TCRdb passed the reads through MiXCR, listing each CDR3 protein once. The sample lists hundreds of thousands of distinct CDR3 sequences, about 70% seen once, with 3% to 4.5% in the top ten. This sample stems from a study of CD8+CD57+ T cells in acquired aplastic anemia. Looking at the study overall: Isolated CD4+ and CD8+ cells, once sorted, yielded DNA averaging around 3 ug. Study-level results: Patients did not significantly differ from controls in CD8+ Simpson's diversity. Patients and controls turned out to have roughly 31 CD8+ CDR3 sequences in common.

This chain connects TRBV9 to TRBJ2-3; TRBD2 matches 10 bases. The sequenced sample was sorted CD4+, CD8+, or CD8+CD57+ T cells (not recorded which) from PBMCs. The TCR originated in a human donor in good health, serving as a control. In DNA form, the CDR3 reads TGTGCCAGCAGCGTAGAAGTAGCGGGGGGAACAGATACGCAGTATTTT. This sequence encodes CASSVEVAGGTDTQYF. The variable domain in full, with the rest retrieved from reference TRBV9 and TRBJ2-3, is DSGVTQTPKHLITATGQRVTLRCSPRSGDLSVYWYQQSLDQGLQFLIQYYNGEERAKGNILERFSAQQFPDLHSELNLSSLELGDSALYFCASSVEVAGGTDTQYFGPGTRLTVL.